Sequencing of this T cell receptor beta chain was carried out in a study of cytomegalovirus exposure and HLA in healthy donors. Overall study results and limits: Testing in vitro showed a few CMV-associated chains specific for CMV antigens. CMV serostatus was the sole immune exposure data available.

Germline loops: CDR1 SEHNR, CDR2 FQNEAQ (reference sequence). Trimming took 4 bases from V and 5 from J; bases not matched to a gene: 15. The CDR3 totals 18 residues. PCR used 60 Vbeta primers and 13 Jbeta primers. Generated by immunoSEQ multiplex PCR, the TCRdb table keeps only in-frame clones and is missing some. The sample holds tens of thousands of clones; about four fifths are singletons and the top ten take 5.6%. A note on this clone: What it recognizes is unknown.

This receptor was taken from a woman aged 18-29 years in good health and CMV-seropositive. This chain connects TRBV7-9 to TRBJ2-1, with 9 positions matching TRBD2. The sequencing input was PBMCs. The CDR3 sequence is CASSYPPETSGPNNEQFF. The CDR3 DNA follows: TGTGCCAGCAGCTACCCCCCGGAAACTAGCGGGCCGAACAATGAGCAGTTCTTC. Full variable domain (missing parts from reference TRBV7-9 and TRBJ2-1): DTGVSQNPRHKITKRGQNVTFRCDPISEHNRLYWYRQTLGQGPEFLTYFQNEAQLEKSRLLSDRFSAERPKGSFSTLEIQRTEQGDSAMYLCASSYPPETSGPNNEQFFGPGTRLTVL.